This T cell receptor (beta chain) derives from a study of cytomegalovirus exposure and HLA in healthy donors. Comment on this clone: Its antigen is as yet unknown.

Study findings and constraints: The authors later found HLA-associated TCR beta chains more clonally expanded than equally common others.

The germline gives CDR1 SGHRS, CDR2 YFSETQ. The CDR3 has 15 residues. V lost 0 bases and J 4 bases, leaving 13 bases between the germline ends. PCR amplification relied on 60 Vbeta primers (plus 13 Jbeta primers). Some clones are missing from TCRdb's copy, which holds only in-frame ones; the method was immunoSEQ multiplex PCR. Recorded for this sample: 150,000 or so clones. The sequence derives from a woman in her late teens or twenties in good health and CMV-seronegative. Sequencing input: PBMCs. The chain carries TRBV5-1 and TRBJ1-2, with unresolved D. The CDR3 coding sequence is TGCGCCAGCAGCTTGGAGTTGGGCAGCGGCTATGGCTACACCTTC. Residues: CASSLELGSGYGYTF.